This TCR beta chain stems from a study of T cell responses to AZD1222 COVID-19 vaccine. Broader study findings: When two AZD1222 doses had been given, Spike-specific TCR breadth and depth rose. Clonal diversity was possibly underestimated, and the donors were mostly white British, with more females.

TCRdb's table, derived via immunoSEQ multiplex PCR, lists solely in-frame clones and lacks some. The sample contains 130,000 or so clones, 86% of which appear only once. To note about this clone: What it binds is not known.

The CDR3 extends over 15 amino acids. The germline gives CDR1 KGHSH, CDR2 LQKENI. The trim removed 5 bases at V and 6 bases at J, leaving 5 bases unmatched. The material was peripheral blood, obtained on day 0 of AZD1222 vaccination. The TCR comes from an adult in good health. J is TRBJ1-6 and V is TRBV18; 9 bases match TRBD1. CDR3 DNA sequence: TGTGCCAGCTCAGTAGGGGGACAGGGTAATTCACCCCTCCACTTT. Translation: CASSVGGQGNSPLHF.